This TCR beta chain was identified during a study of PD-1 blockade in classical Hodgkin lymphoma. Study observations and caveats: Patients who responded completely had about the same baseline diversity as newly diagnosed patients. A significant rise in TCR diversity by C4D1 was seen for CD4+ but not CD8+ cells. Patients excluded were those beginning nivolumab under 1 year after ASCT. Newly diagnosed patients were reported to start with lower TCR diversity than healthy donors.

Brentuximab vedotin exposure varied among the patients, all of whom had relapsed after autologous stem cell transplantation. Concerning this clone: Its specificity is unknown.

The V gene's germline CDR1 is MNHEY and CDR2 SVGAGI. Trimming shortened V by 6 bases and J by 2 bases, and 17 bases separated the two germline ends. The length of the CDR3 is 15 residues. Measured with immunoSEQ multiplex PCR; TCRdb has only the in-frame clones, and not every one. The sample consists of roughly 140,000 clones, approximately 80% of them appearing once. This sequence was found in a human donor with classical Hodgkin lymphoma. The specimen was peripheral blood mononuclear cells (PBMCs), collected before the second cycle of nivolumab. The chain joins TRBV6-5 to TRBJ2-7, with D possibly matching TRBD1 (6 bases). The CDR3 is CASRRQVPEPYEQYF. The CDR3 region has the DNA TGTGCCAGCAGGAGACAGGTCCCTGAGCCCTACGAGCAGTACTTC.